The 8 T cell receptor beta chains below come from one sample, sequenced in a study of shared clonotypes between healthy human individuals. The method was immunoSEQ multiplex PCR; TCRdb's version includes in-frame clones alone and lacks a portion of them. The sample carries about 960,000 clones, 70% to 85% recorded once. Sequencing was carried out using memory CD4+ T cells sorted from blood. Subset indicated: CD45RA-negative fraction. These TCRs come from a young man in good health.

The rearrangement uses TRBV9 and TRBJ2-1, with a tentative D call TRBD2 (6 bases). Per germline, CDR1 SGDLS and CDR2 YYNGEE. The CDR3 loop spans 15 amino acids. Trimming shortened V by 0 bases and J by 4 bases, and 11 bases separated the two germline ends. The CDR3, as DNA: TGTGCCAGCAGCGTAGGGGCTAGCGCTTACAATGAGCAGTTCTTC. It is translated as CASSVGASAYNEQFF.

This chain connects TRBV6-5 to TRBJ2-1; 8 nucleotides align to TRBD2. CDR3 size: 12 residues. V dropped 4 bases and J dropped 12; count of bases not matched to a gene: 5. The V gene's germline CDR1 is MNHEY and CDR2 SVGAGI. This CDR3 reads CASSSRGGRQFF. In DNA form, the CDR3 reads TGTGCCAGCAGTTCCCGGGGGGGGCGGCAGTTCTTC.

The chain links TRBV18 to TRBJ2-6, with a tentative D call TRBD1 (6 bases). Germline values: CDR1 KGHSH, CDR2 LQKENI. Trimming cost V 0 bases and J 2 bases, with 17 bases left between them. The CDR3 length is 19 residues. As DNA, the CDR3 is TGTGCCAGCTCACCACCGGTACGTATCGCAGGGGCTGGGGCCAACGTCCTGACTTTC. Its protein is CASSPPVRIAGAGANVLTF. Full variable domain (missing parts from reference TRBV18 and TRBJ2-6): NAGVMQNPRHLVRRRGQEARLRCSPMKGHSHVYWYRQLPEEGLKFMVYLQKENIIDESGMPKERFSAEFPKEGPSILRIQQVVRGDSAAYFCASSPPVRIAGAGANVLTFGAGSRLTVL.

V is TRBV28 and J is TRBJ1-1; no clear D. The CDR3 spans 13 residues. Trimming stripped 5 bases from V and 5 bases from J, with 12 bases between. Germline V gives CDR1 MDHEN, CDR2 SYDVKM. Here the CDR3 DNA reads TGTGCCAGCAGTGTCCCGACGAGGACTGAAGCTTTCTTT. It specifies CASSVPTRTEAFF.

This chain connects TRBV2 to TRBJ2-7, with a weak D call TRBD1 (8 bases). Germline loops: CDR1 SNHLY, CDR2 FYNNEI. Between the trimmed V and J ends, which lost 6 bases and 7 bases, there was a span of 22 bases. The CDR3 contains 15 residues. CDR3 residues: CASRATGGGWNEQYF. DNA of the CDR3: TGTGCCAGCAGAGCCACAGGGGGAGGGTGGAATGAGCAGTACTTC.

This clone was seen a single time. The DNA of the CDR3 is TGTGCCAGCAGCGTAGGGGGATTTAGCAATCAGCCCCAGCATTTT. Protein product: CASSVGGFSNQPQHF. The chain is built from TRBV9 and TRBJ1-5, with D unresolved. CDR1 and CDR2 (germline): SGDLS, YYNGEE. The CDR3 extends over 15 amino acids. V gave up 0 bases and J gave up 0 bases, with 7 bases separating them.

V and J are TRBV18 and TRBJ2-1; 8 bases agree with TRBD1. Losses at the gene ends were 3 bases for V and 6 bases for J; bases not matched to a gene: 7. The length of the CDR3 is 15 residues. CDR1 and CDR2 from the germline V gene are KGHSH and LQKENI. Here the CDR3 DNA reads TGTGCCAGCTCACCGGACAGGGCCCGGGGCAATGAGCAGTTCTTC. It encodes CASSPDRARGNEQFF.

This clone came up a few times. The chain uses TRBV20-1 and TRBJ1-5; D is ambiguous. Per the germline V gene, CDR1 is DFQATT and CDR2 is SNEGSKA (reference sequence). There are 11 residues in the CDR3. Trimming cost V 2 bases and J 7 bases, with 6 bases left between them. The CDR3 DNA reads as TGCAGTGCTAGATCGGGGCAGCCCCAGCATTTT. Translation: CSARSGQPQHF.